Listed below are T cell receptor beta chains from one sample, sequenced in a study of regulatory T cells in long-lasting Graves disease. TCRdb reanalysed the multiplex PCR reads using MiXCR and keeps one entry per CDR3 protein. This table has more than 400,000 distinct CDR3 sequences, about a sixth appearing once. The same sample was also used in a study of T cells in Graves' hyperthyroidism and ophthalmopathy.

The material was peripheral blood mononuclear cells (PBMCs), obtained at new diagnosis, from a patient treated with antithyroid drugs. The origin of the receptors is a man in his forties with Graves disease. Both conserved end residues are part of each CDR3. A D gene is named only where the DNA matches it firmly. Only some rows state a clone size, as once, few, many or a class for expanded clones.

size	V	J	D	DNA	CDR3
once	TRBV6-2/TRBV6-3	TRBJ2-7	NA	TGTGCCAGCGGCTCGAGATACGAGCAGTACTTC	CASGSRYEQYF
many	TRBV5-1	TRBJ2-3	TRBD2	TGCGCCAGCAGCTACTTAAGCGGGAGGGCCGGAGATACGCAGTATTTT	CASSYLSGRAGDTQYF
many	TRBV9	TRBJ2-5	TRBD1	TGTGCCAGCAGCCCTGAGGACAGGCCCCAAGAGACCCAGTACTTC	CASSPEDRPQETQYF
NA	TRBV6-2/TRBV6-3	TRBJ2-3	NA	TGTGCCAGCACCTCCCGAAGGACGCAGTATTTT	CASTSRRTQYF
few	TRBV5-5	TRBJ2-1	NA	TGTGCCAGCATTTCGAAGGGGGATTCCTACAATGAGCAGTTCTTC	CASISKGDSYNEQFF
NA	TRBV18	TRBJ2-6	NA	TGTGCCAGCTCACCACAAGGGGTCTCTGGGGCCAACGTCCTGACTTTC	CASSPQGVSGANVLTF
many	TRBV28	TRBJ2-2	NA	TGTGCCAGCAGTTTAGGCTTCTGGAAAAATACGAACACCGGGGAGCTGTTTTTT	CASSLGFWKNTNTGELFF
few	TRBV29-1	TRBJ2-5	TRBD1	TGCAGCGTTTCCGGGACAGGGACCGTATTTGGAGAGACCCAGTACTTC	CSVSGTGTVFGETQYF
few	TRBV20-1	TRBJ2-3	NA	TGCAGTGCTAGAGATCAGGCTAGCGGCACAGATACGCAGTATTTT	CSARDQASGTDTQYF
few	TRBV11-2	TRBJ2-1	TRBD2	TGTGCCAGCAGCTTCCGCGGGAGGAGTTTGGGGGATGAGCAGTTCTTC	CASSFRGRSLGDEQFF
many	TRBV2	TRBJ1-5	NA	TGTGCCAGCAGTGAAGCGGGTCCACTTTTGGGCAATCAGCCCCAGCATTTT	CASSEAGPLLGNQPQHF
few	TRBV20-1	TRBJ2-1	TRBD2	TGCAGTGCTGCCTCTGGCGGGAGTTTTAATGAGCAGTTCTTC	CSAASGGSFNEQFF
many	TRBV24-1	TRBJ2-1	NA	TGTGCCACCAGTGACCCCTTTGACAGCCATCACCCCTCCTACAATGAGCAGTTCTTC	CATSDPFDSHHPSYNEQFF
few	TRBV15	TRBJ2-7	NA	TGTGCCACCAGCGATCATGACAGGCCCTACGAGCAGTACTTC	CATSDHDRPYEQYF
NA	TRBV12-3/TRBV12-4	TRBJ1-2	NA	TGTGCCAGCAGTTCCCGGGGACAAATCTATGGCTACACCTTC	CASSSRGQIYGYTF
many	TRBV3-1	TRBJ2-3	TRBD2	TGTGCCAGCAGCCAAACACTAGCGGAAAGAGATACGCAGTATTTT	CASSQTLAERDTQYF
many	TRBV6-2/TRBV6-3	TRBJ2-3	TRBD2	TGTGCCAGCAGTTACGGGCGGGAGTATTACACAGATACGCAGTATTTT	CASSYGREYYTDTQYF
NA	TRBV12-3/TRBV12-4	TRBJ1-5	NA	TGTGCCAGCAGTACCATGGGGGGAAGCAATCAGCCCCAGCATTTT	CASSTMGGSNQPQHF
NA	TRBV29-1	TRBJ2-1	TRBD2	TGCAGCGCGATAGGGGGACTAGCTAGGTCGGAGCAGTTCTTC	CSAIGGLARSEQFF
few	TRBV19	TRBJ2-7	NA	TGTGCCAGTAGTATTAGTACCGGGACGGACACCGAGCAGTACTTC	CASSISTGTDTEQYF
many	TRBV11-2	TRBJ2-5	TRBD2	TGTGCCAGCAGCTTTGGACTAGCGGGAGTTGAGACCCAGTACTTC	CASSFGLAGVETQYF
many	TRBV12-3/TRBV12-4	TRBJ1-5	NA	TGTGCCAGCAGTGGGCGGGATCAGCGGGCTCAGCCCCAGCATTTT	CASSGRDQRAQPQHF
few	TRBV15	TRBJ2-5	TRBD2	TGTGCCACCAGCAGCCATCCGGGACTAGCGGGTCAAGAGACCCAGTACTTC	CATSSHPGLAGQETQYF
many	TRBV2	TRBJ2-3	TRBD1	TGTGCCAGCAGTTATTTTCTACAGGGGGCAACAGATACGCAGTATTTT	CASSYFLQGATDTQYF
NA	TRBV6-1	TRBJ1-5	NA	TGTGCCAGCAGAATACAAGGAACCAATCAGCCCCAGCATTTT	CASRIQGTNQPQHF
many	TRBV12-3/TRBV12-4	TRBJ2-3	TRBD2	TGTGCCAGCAGGACTAGCGGGAGAGATACGCAGTATTTT	CASRTSGRDTQYF
many	TRBV18	TRBJ2-1	NA	TGTGCCAGCTCACCACAGATAACCTCCTACAATGAGCAGTTCTTC	CASSPQITSYNEQFF
NA	TRBV27	TRBJ1-1	TRBD1	TGTGCCAGCAGTTTATCGAACAGGGGGCCTCGATTGAACACTGAAGCTTTCTTT	CASSLSNRGPRLNTEAFF
many	TRBV11-2	TRBJ2-3	NA	TGTGCCAGCAGCTCGGGGGAGAGAGCGGGAGATACGCAGTATTTT	CASSSGERAGDTQYF
NA	TRBV5-6	TRBJ2-3	TRBD2	TGTGCCAGCAGCTTGCCTAGCGGCGATACGCAGTATTTT	CASSLPSGDTQYF
NA	TRBV6-5	TRBJ2-1	TRBD2	TGTGCCAGCAGTTCCCCGGGACTAGTAGATGAGCAGTTCTTC	CASSSPGLVDEQFF
few	TRBV7-9	TRBJ2-7	NA	TGTGCCAGCATCCGGGGGGACAGCTTAGCCGAGCAGTACTTC	CASIRGDSLAEQYF
few	TRBV5-1	TRBJ2-5	NA	TGCGCCAGCAGCTTGGCCTACAACCCCCCCGGGGCGATCCAAGAGACCCAGTACTTC	CASSLAYNPPGAIQETQYF
many	TRBV2	TRBJ2-1	NA	TGTGCCAGCGAAAAGGACTACAATGAGCAGTTCTTC	CASEKDYNEQFF
many	TRBV28	TRBJ1-6	NA	TGTGCCAGCAGTTTAAGTTCAGGGCCCCATTCACCCCTCCACTTT	CASSLSSGPHSPLHF
few	TRBV11-3	TRBJ2-4	NA	TGTGCCAGCACCCCCGGGAGGGGGCCTGGTAACATTCAGTACTTC	CASTPGRGPGNIQYF
many	TRBV10-2	TRBJ2-1	TRBD2	TGCGCCAGCAGTGAGGGAGGGGTAGCGGGAAGGGGTGAGCAGTTCTTC	CASSEGGVAGRGEQFF
NA	TRBV7-2	TRBJ1-2	NA	TGTGCCAGCAGCTTAGACCCGGAGTTGGCAGCCAGGAGGGGCTACACCTTC	CASSLDPELAARRGYTF
many	TRBV15	TRBJ2-7	NA	TGTGCCACCAGGGGGAAAGAGTCCTACGAGCAGTACTTC	CATRGKESYEQYF
few	TRBV6-5	TRBJ1-6	TRBD1	TGTGCCAGCAGTTATTCTGGGACAGCCAACTATTCACCCCTCCACTTT	CASSYSGTANYSPLHF
few	TRBV11-2	TRBJ2-4	NA	TGTGCCAGCAGCTTACCACCCGCGTTGGGTCTACAAGGTGAAAACATTCAGTACTTC	CASSLPPALGLQGENIQYF
few	TRBV28	TRBJ2-1	NA	TGTGCCAGCAGCTCGGGTGGAGGAGAGGGAAACAATGAGCAGTTCTTC	CASSSGGGEGNNEQFF